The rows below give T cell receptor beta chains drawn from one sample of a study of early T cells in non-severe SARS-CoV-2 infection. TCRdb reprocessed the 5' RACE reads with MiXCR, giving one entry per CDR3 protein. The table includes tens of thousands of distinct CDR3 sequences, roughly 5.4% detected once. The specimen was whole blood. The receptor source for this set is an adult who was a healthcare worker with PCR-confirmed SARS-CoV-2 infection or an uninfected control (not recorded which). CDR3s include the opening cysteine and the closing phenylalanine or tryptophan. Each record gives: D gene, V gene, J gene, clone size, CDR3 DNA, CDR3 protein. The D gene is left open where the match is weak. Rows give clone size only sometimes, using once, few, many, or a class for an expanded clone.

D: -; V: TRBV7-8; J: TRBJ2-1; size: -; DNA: TGTGCCAGCAGCAGTAGGACTAAAGTGGGATACAATGAGCAGTTCTTC; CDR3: CASSSRTKVGYNEQFF
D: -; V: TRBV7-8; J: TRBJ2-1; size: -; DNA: TGTGCCAGCAGCTTAGTTCGGAGAGACGAGCAGTTCTTC; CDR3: CASSLVRRDEQFF
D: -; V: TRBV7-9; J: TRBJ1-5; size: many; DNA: TGTGCCAGCAGCTTAGGGGGCTATAGCAATCAGCCCCAGCATTTT; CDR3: CASSLGGYSNQPQHF
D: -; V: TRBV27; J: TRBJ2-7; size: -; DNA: TGTGCCAGCAGTTTTAATAGGGCTGAAAGTCACGAGCAGTACTTC; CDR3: CASSFNRAESHEQYF
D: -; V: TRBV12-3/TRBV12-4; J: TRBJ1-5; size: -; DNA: TGTGCCAGCAGCTCCTCAAACGGGATCTATCAGCCCCAGCATTTT; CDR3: CASSSSNGIYQPQHF
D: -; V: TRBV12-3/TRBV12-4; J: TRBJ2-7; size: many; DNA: TGTGCCAGCAGCCTCAGCATAGGGGTCTCAACCTACGAGCAGTACTTC; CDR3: CASSLSIGVSTYEQYF
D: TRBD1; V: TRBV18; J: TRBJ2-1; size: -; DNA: TGTGCCAGCTCACCCCCGGGACAGGAATACAATGAGCAGTTCTTC; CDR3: CASSPPGQEYNEQFF
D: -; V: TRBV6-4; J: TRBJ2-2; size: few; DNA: TGTGCCAGCAGTGACGGGGAAAGCGGGGAGCTGTTTTTT; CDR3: CASSDGESGELFF
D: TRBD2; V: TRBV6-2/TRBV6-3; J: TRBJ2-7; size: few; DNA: TGTGCCAGCAGTCCCTACTTAGCGGGAGTGCCCTACGAGCAGTACTTC; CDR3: CASSPYLAGVPYEQYF
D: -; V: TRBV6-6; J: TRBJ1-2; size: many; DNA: TGTGCCAGCAGCCCTAGGGTCGATGGTTATGGCTACACCTTC; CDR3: CASSPRVDGYGYTF
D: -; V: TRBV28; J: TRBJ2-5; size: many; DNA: TGTGCCAGCAGTTTGGGGCTGGGCCGCCCCGAGCCCGAGACCCAGTACTTC; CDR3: CASSLGLGRPEPETQYF
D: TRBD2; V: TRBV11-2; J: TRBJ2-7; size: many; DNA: TGTGCCAGCAGCCGACTAGCCCCGCGCGAGCAGTACTTC; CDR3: CASSRLAPREQYF
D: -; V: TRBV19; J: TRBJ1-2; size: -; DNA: TGTGCCAGTATCGGCGGGTACGATAACTATGGCTACACCTTC; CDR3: CASIGGYDNYGYTF
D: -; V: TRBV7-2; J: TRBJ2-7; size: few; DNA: TGTGCCAGCAGCGATTCGGGAGCTCCGTCCTACGAGCAGTACTTC; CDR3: CASSDSGAPSYEQYF
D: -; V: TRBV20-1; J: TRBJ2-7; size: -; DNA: TGCAGTGCTAGTCGGCAGCTCACCTCCTACGAGCAGTACTTC; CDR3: CSASRQLTSYEQYF
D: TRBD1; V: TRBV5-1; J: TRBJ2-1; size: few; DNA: TGCGCCAGCAGCCGCGGACAGGTTGACAATGAGCAGTTCTTC; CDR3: CASSRGQVDNEQFF
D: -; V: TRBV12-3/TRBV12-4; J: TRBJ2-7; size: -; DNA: TGTGCCAGCAGGATCTCCTACGAGCAGTACTTC; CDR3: CASRISYEQYF
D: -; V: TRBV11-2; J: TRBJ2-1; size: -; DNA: TGTGCCAGCAGCTTATCACGGCATGAGCAGTTCTTC; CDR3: CASSLSRHEQFF